Here is one T cell receptor (beta chain) with its context. TCRdb's copy holds only in-frame clones and misses some; the assay was immunoSEQ multiplex PCR. The sample records 200,000 to 250,000 clones, approximately 85% being singletons. In Seattle, patients joined the study during active infection and were tracked longitudinally. This record comes from a study of blood T cell repertoires in COVID-19. On the study more broadly: Italy, Spain and the United States were the sources of the convalescent and acute COVID-19 samples. PBMCs, B-cell-depleted T cells, or T cells were the source of the cDNA or gDNA that made up the material.

Germline CDR1 and CDR2: MDHEN and SYDVKM. The CDR3 is 14 amino acids. Trimming took off 6 bases at V and 0 bases at J, with 8 bases between the two ends. The specimen sequenced was peripheral blood. This receptor was obtained from a woman aged 80 or older with COVID-19, enrolled during active disease. The rearrangement links TRBV28 to TRBJ1-4; the D is unclear. CDR3 coding DNA: TGTGCCAGCAGGCGGGTTGCAACTAATGAAAAACTGTTTTTT. Translated: CASRRVATNEKLFF.